Each of the 18 T cell receptor beta chains below was sequenced from the same sample in a study of metastatic and nonmetastatic thyroid tumors. No patient received treatment before thyroid surgery. TCRdb ran MiXCR on the PCR reads. The table records about 36,000 clones, more than 20% of them present only once. Sample: blood. The receptors derive from a female donor with papillary thyroid cancer or a benign thyroid nodule (not recorded which). Some clones in this sample may be carry-over from other donors' samples.

This clone was seen ten or more times. The chain uses TRBV2 and TRBJ2-7; maybe TRBD2 (6 bases). V lost 6 bases, J lost 1 base, and 13 bases lay in between. Germline V gene sequence: CDR1 SNHLY, CDR2 FYNNEI. The CDR3 has 14 residues. DNA of the CDR3: TGTGCCAGCAGAGGCAGGGCGGGGTCCTACGAGCAGTACTTC. This sequence encodes CASRGRAGSYEQYF.

This clone was recorded at least ten times. The V call is TRBV18, the J call TRBJ1-6; no definite D call. The CDR3 is made up of 14 amino acids. The V gene's germline CDR1 is KGHSH and CDR2 LQKENI. Deletions cut 2 bases from V and 7 bases from J, with 9 bases between. CDR3 protein: CASSPNSQNSPLHF. DNA for the CDR3: TGTGCCAGCTCACCAAACAGCCAAAATTCACCCCTCCACTTT.

The chain links TRBV5-1 to TRBJ2-5; 9 bases are a match to TRBD2. There are 15 residues in the CDR3. The trim removed 4 bases at V and 3 bases at J, leaving 7 bases unmatched. Germline lookup yields CDR1 SGHRS and CDR2 YFSETQ. The CDR3 DNA reads as TGCGCCAGCAGCCCGCCGTTAGCGGGAGAAGAGACCCAGTACTTC. Translating gives CASSPPLAGEETQYF.

This clone is categorized as medium-sized (0.01 to 0.1%). The rearrangement joins TRBV28 to TRBJ2-7; no clear D gene. Deletions cut 5 bases from V and 2 bases from J, with 7 bases between. Per germline, CDR1 MDHEN and CDR2 SYDVKM. The CDR3 runs to 12 residues. The CDR3 region has the DNA TGTGCCAGCAGTCGTTCTACCTACGAGCAGTACTTC. Amino acid sequence: CASSRSTYEQYF.

This clone has only one observation. Relative to the germline gene, one junction end is altered; a read error may explain this. This chain connects TRBV6-1 to TRBJ1-1, with D perhaps TRBD1 (6 bases). Germline CDR1 reads MNHNS; CDR2 reads SASEGT. CDR3 length: 12 residues. CDR3 region: CASIPGQSDAFF. Written as DNA, the CDR3 is TGTGCCAGCATACCTGGACAGTCTGATGCTTTCTTT.

The rearrangement joins TRBV20-1 to TRBJ2-7, with TRBD2 matching over 12 bases. This CDR3 is built from 16 residues. The ends lost 5 bases at V and 2 bases at J; junction bases unmatched: 10. Germline CDR1 and CDR2: DFQATT and SNEGSKA (reference sequence). CDR3 in DNA: TGCAGTGCTCCTAGTAAAACTAGCGGGAGGACCTACGAGCAGTACTTC. Translated, it gives CSAPSKTSGRTYEQYF.

This clone was seen repeatedly, ten times or more. V gene TRBV20-1 combines with J gene TRBJ1-6; D perhaps matches TRBD1 (6 bases). Trimming removed 0 bases at V and 10 bases at J, with 19 bases between. Germline CDR1 and CDR2: DFQATT and SNEGSKA (reference sequence). The CDR3 extends over 16 amino acids. The CDR3 here is CSARDPGRGGRSPLHF. CDR3 coding DNA: TGCAGTGCTAGAGATCCGGGCAGGGGTGGAAGATCACCCCTCCACTTT.

This clone has ten or more counts. Other DNA variants within this sample encode the same CDR3. The chain recombines TRBV11-1 with TRBJ2-7; a weak D match, TRBD2 (6 bases). Trimming stripped 5 bases from V and 5 bases from J, with 22 bases between. The germline V gene has CDR1 SGHAT and CDR2 FQDESV (reference sequence). The CDR3 runs to 16 residues. CDR3 DNA sequence: TGTGCCAGCAGCCACGACCCGGGACTCTCTCCTAACGAGCAGTACTTC. It is translated as CASSHDPGLSPNEQYF.

The V gene is TRBV11-2, the J gene TRBJ2-7; TRBD1 might be the D (7 bases). Trimming cost V 1 base and J 4 bases, with 11 bases left between them. Germline CDR1 SGHAT, CDR2 FQNNGV. The CDR3 extends over 14 amino acids. CDR3 sequence: CASSLGQGGYEQYF. The CDR3 bases are TGTGCCAGCAGCTTAGGACAGGGAGGATACGAGCAGTACTTC.

The chain uses TRBV6-2 or TRBV6-3 and TRBJ2-3; a weak D match, TRBD2 (6 bases). The CDR3 is 16 residues long. Per the germline V gene, CDR1 is MNHEY and CDR2 is SVGEGT. The germline V and J ends were trimmed by 6 bases and 1 base, with 17 bases remaining between them. The CDR3 DNA sequence: TGTGCCAGCAGGGCGTGTGGGAGGAGGGGCACAGATACGCAGTATTTT. It yields the protein CASRACGRRGTDTQYF.

This clone was seen more than once but under ten times. The chain recombines TRBV5-1 with TRBJ1-1, with TRBD1 as a possible D gene (6 bases). The length of the CDR3 is 15 residues. V was clipped by 3 bases and J by 0 bases, with 12 bases between them. Germline V gene data show CDR1 as SGHRS and CDR2 as YFSETQ. CDR3 protein: CASSSVQGMNTEAFF. In nucleotides, the CDR3 is TGCGCCAGCAGCTCGGTACAGGGAATGAACACTGAAGCTTTCTTT.

This clone was seen many times. The chain couples TRBV3-1 to TRBJ2-3, with 7 bases lining up with TRBD1. CDR3 length: 13 residues. Germline V gene sequence: CDR1 LGHDT, CDR2 YNNKEL (reference sequence). J was trimmed by 13 bases and V by 2 bases; bases with no gene match: 9. CDR3 loop: CASSQTLDRKKYF. The CDR3 nucleotides read TGTGCCAGCAGCCAAACCTTGGACAGGAAAAAGTATTTT.

This clone was picked up many times. The chain has TRBV27 and TRBJ1-1; TRBD1 agrees at 7 bases. V lost 0 bases, J lost 0 bases, and 7 bases stayed unmatched. Germline CDR1 and CDR2: MNHEY and SMNVEV (reference sequence). The CDR3 is made up of 17 amino acids. CDR3 coding DNA: TGTGCCAGCAGTTTATCCCCCCGGGACAGACTGAACACTGAAGCTTTCTTT. Translated, it gives CASSLSPRDRLNTEAFF.

This clone was counted a few times. The chain joins TRBV10-3 to TRBJ2-7; weak D call: TRBD2 (6 bases). The CDR3 is 13 amino acids. V gave up 1 base and J gave up 6 bases, with 10 bases separating them. The germline V gene has CDR1 ENHRY and CDR2 SYGVKD. The CDR3 nucleotides read TGTGCCATCAGTGAGTTGCGGGGAAGCGAGCAGTACTTC. Amino acids: CAISELRGSEQYF.

This clone came up many times. This rearrangement joins TRBV20-1 to TRBJ2-5; weak D call: TRBD1 (7 bases). The CDR3 has 14 residues. Germline loops: CDR1 DFQATT, CDR2 SNEGSKA (reference sequence). Between the trimmed V and J ends, which lost 1 base and 5 bases, there was a span of 14 bases. CDR3 nucleotides: TGCAGTGCTAGAGCAGGGGGGCGTGCGGAGACCCAGTACTTC. It encodes CSARAGGRAETQYF.

In this sample, this clone turned up many times. The sample carries other DNA sequences with the same CDR3. This chain connects TRBV6-4 to TRBJ2-2; D gene uncertain. This CDR3 is 13 amino acids long. The germline V gene encodes CDR1 MRHNA and CDR2 SNTAGT. The V end lost 2 bases, the J end lost 2 bases, and 3 bases lay between the germline ends. The CDR3 protein is CASSDTNTGELFF. In DNA, the CDR3 is TGTGCCAGCAGTGACACAAACACCGGGGAGCTGTTTTTT.

For this clone: At one end the junction does not follow the germline gene, possibly because of a read error. This chain uses TRBV6-1 with TRBJ1-5; D uncertain. CDR1 is MNHNS, CDR2 SASEGT, per germline. This CDR3 has 15 residues. This chain's CDR3 is CASSLERSGNQPQHF. Written as DNA, the CDR3 is TGTGCCAGCAGCCTAGAAAGGTCGGGCAATCAGCCCCAACATTTT.

Many counts were recorded for this clone. This chain links TRBV18 with TRBJ2-7; tentatively, D is TRBD2 (5 bases). The germline V gene encodes CDR1 KGHSH and CDR2 LQKENI. There are 17 residues in the CDR3. The ends were cut back, 6 bases at V and 5 bases at J, with 26 bases in the middle. This CDR3 is CASSLMRGSGIGDEQYF. The DNA of the CDR3 is TGTGCCAGCTCCCTAATGCGAGGGAGCGGCATTGGGGACGAGCAGTACTTC.